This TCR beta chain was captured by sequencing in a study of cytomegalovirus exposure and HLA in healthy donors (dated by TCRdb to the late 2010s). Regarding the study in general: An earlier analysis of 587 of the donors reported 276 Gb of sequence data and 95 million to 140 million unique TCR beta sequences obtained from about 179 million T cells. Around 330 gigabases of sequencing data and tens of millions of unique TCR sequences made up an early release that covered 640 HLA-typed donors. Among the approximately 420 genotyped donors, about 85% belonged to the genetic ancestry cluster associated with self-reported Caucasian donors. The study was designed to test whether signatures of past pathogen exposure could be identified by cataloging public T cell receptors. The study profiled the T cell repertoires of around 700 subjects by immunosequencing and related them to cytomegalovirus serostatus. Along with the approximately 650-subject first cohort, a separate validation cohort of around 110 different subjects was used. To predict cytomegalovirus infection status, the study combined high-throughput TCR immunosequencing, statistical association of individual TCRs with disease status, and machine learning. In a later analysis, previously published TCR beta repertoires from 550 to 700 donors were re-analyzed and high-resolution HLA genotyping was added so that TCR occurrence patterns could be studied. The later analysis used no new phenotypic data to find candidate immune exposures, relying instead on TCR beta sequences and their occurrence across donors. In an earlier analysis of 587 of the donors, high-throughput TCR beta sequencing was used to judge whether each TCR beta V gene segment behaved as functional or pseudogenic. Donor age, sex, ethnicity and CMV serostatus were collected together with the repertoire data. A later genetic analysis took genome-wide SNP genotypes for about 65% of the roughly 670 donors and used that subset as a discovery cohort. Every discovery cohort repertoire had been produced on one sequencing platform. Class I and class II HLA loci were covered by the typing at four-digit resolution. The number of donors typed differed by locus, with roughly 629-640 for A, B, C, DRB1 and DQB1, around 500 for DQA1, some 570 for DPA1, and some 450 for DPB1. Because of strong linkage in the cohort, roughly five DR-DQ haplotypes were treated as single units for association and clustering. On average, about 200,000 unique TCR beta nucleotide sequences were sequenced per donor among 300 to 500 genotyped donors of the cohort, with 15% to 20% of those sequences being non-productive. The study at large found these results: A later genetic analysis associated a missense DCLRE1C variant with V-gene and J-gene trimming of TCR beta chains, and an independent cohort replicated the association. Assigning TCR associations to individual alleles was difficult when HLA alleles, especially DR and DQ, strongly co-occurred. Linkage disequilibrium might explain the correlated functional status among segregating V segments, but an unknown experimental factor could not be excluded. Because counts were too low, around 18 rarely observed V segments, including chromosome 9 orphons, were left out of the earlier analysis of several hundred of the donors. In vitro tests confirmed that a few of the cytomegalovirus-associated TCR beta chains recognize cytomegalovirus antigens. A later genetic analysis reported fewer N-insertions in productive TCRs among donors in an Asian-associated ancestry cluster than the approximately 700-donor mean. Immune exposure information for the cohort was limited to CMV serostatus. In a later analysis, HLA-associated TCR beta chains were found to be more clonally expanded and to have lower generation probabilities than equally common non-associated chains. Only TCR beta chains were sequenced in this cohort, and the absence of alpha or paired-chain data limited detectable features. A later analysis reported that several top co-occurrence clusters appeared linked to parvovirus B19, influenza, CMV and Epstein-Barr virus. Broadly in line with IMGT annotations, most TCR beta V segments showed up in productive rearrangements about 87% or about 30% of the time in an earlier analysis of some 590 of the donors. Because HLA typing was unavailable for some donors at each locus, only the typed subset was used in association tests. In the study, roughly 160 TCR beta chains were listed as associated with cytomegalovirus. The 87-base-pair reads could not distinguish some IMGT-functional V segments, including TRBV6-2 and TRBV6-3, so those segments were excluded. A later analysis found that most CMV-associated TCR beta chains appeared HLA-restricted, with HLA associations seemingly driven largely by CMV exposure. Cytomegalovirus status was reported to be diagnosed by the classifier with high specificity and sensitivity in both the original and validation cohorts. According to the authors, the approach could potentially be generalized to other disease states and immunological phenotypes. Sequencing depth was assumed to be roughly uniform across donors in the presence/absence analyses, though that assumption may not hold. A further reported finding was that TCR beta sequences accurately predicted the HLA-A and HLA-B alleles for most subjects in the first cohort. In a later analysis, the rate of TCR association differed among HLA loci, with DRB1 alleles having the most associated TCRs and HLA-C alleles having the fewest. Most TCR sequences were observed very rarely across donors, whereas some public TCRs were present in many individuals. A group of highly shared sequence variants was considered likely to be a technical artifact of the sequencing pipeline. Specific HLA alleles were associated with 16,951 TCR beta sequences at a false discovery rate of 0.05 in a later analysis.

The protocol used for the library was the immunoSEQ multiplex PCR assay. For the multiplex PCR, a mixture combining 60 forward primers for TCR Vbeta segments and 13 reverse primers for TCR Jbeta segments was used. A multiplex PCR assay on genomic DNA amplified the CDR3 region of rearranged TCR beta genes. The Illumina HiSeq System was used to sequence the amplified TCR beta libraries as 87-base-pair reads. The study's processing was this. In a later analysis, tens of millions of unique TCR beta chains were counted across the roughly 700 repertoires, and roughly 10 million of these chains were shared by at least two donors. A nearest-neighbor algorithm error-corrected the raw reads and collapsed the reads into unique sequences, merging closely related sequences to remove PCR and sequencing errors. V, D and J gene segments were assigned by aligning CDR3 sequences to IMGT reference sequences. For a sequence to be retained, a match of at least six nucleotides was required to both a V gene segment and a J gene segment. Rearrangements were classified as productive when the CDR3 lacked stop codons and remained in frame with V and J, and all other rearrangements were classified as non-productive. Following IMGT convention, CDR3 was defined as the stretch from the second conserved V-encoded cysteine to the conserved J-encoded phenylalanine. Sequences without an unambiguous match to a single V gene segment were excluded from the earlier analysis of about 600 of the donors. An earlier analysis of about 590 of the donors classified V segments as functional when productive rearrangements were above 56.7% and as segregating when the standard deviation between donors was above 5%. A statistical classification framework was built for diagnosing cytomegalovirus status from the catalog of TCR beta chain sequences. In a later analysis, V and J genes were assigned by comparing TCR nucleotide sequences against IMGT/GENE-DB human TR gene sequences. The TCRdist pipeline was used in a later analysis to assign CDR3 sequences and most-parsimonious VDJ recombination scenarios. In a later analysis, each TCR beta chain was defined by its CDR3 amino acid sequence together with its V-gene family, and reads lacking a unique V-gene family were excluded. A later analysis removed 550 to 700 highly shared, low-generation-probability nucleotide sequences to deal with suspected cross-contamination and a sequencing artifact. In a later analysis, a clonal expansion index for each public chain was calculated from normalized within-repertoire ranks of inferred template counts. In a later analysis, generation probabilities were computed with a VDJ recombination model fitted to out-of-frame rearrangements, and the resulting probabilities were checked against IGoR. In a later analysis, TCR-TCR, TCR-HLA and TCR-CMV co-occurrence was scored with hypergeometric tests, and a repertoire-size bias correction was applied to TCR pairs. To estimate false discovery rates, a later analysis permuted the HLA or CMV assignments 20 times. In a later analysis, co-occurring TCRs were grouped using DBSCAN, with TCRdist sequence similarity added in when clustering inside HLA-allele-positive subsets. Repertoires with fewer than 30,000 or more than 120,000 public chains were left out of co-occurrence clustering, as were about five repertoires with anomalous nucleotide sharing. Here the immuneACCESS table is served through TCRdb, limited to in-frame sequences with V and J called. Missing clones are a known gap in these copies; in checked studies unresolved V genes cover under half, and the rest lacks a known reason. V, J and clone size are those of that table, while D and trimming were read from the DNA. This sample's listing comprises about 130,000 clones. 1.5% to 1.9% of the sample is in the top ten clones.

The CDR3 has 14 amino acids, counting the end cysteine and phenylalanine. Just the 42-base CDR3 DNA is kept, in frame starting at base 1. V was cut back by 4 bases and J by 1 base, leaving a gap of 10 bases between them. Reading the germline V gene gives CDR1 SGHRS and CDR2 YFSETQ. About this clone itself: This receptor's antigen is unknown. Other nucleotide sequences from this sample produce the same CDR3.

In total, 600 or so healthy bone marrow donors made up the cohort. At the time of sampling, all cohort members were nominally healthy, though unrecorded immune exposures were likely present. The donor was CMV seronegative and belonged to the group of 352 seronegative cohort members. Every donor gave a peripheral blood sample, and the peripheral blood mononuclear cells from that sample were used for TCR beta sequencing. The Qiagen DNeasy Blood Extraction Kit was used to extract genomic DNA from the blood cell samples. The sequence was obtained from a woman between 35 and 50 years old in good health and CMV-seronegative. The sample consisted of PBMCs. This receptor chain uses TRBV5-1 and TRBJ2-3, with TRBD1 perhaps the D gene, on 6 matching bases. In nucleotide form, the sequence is TGCGCCAGCAGCCTGGCAGGGGGCACAGATACGCAGTATTTT. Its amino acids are CASSLAGGTDTQYF.